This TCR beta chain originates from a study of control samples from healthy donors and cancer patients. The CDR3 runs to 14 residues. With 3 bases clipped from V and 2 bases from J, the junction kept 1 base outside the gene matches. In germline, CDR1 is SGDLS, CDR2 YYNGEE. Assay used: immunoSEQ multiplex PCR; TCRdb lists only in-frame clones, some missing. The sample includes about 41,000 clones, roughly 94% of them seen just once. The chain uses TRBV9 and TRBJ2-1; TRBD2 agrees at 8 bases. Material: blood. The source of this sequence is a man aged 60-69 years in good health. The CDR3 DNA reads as TGTGCCAGCAGCGGGGGACTAGCCTACAATGAGCAGTTCTTC. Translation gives CASSGGLAYNEQFF.